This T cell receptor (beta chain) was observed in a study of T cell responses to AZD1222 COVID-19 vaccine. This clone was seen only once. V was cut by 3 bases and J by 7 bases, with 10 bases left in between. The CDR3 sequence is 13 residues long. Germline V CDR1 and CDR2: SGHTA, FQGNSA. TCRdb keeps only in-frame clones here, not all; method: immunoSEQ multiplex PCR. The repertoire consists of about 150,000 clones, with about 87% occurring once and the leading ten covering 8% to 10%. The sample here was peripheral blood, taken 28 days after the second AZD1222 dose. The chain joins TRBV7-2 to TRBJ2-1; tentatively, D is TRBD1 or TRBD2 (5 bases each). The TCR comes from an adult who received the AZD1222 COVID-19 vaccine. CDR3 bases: TGTGCCAGCAGCTTTGGGGGTGGTAATGAGCAGTTCTTC. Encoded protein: CASSFGGGNEQFF.